The rows below give T cell receptor beta chains drawn from one sample of a study of blood T cell repertoires in COVID-19. The repertoire was sequenced with immunoSEQ multiplex PCR; TCRdb's copy has only in-frame clones and lacks some. Here the sample spans nearly 200,000 clones, approximately 86% being singletons. The sequenced material came from peripheral blood. The receptors derive from a man between 60 and 75 years old with COVID-19, enrolled during active disease. The CDR3 runs from the conserved cysteine through the conserved F or W. D genes are given only for firm matches. Rows give clone size only sometimes, using once, few, many, or a class for an expanded clone.

J	size	D	V	CDR3	DNA
TRBJ2-5	.	TRBD2	TRBV10-3	CAISDRGARGSYETQYF	TGTGCCATCAGTGACCGCGGGGCCCGCGGGAGTTATGAGACCCAGTACTTC
TRBJ1-3	.	TRBD1	TRBV19	CASSTGTARNTIYF	TGTGCCAGTAGTACCGGGACAGCCCGAAACACCATATATTTT
TRBJ2-1	.	.	TRBV7-7	CASSPGFGSYNEQFF	TGTGCCAGCAGCCCGGGGTTCGGGAGCTACAATGAGCAGTTCTTC
TRBJ1-5	.	.	TRBV19	CASSIDSGRDIYSNQPQHF	TGTGCCAGTAGTATAGATTCGGGCAGGGATATTTATAGCAATCAGCCCCAGCATTTT
TRBJ2-7	.	.	TRBV12-3/TRBV12-4	CASSFNKYYEQYF	TGTGCCAGCAGTTTCAACAAATACTACGAGCAGTACTTC
TRBJ1-1	.	.	TRBV5-4	CASSLTPVNTEAFF	TGTGCCAGCAGCTTGACCCCGGTGAACACTGAAGCTTTCTTT
TRBJ2-5	once	.	TRBV5-1	CASSYQGLGETQYF	TGCGCCAGCAGCTACCAGGGCCTAGGGGAGACCCAGTACTTC
TRBJ1-6	.	TRBD1	TRBV4-2	CASSQTGRGRGPNNSPLHF	TGTGCCAGCAGCCAAACGGGAAGGGGCAGGGGGCCGAATAATTCACCCCTCCACTTT
TRBJ1-1	few	.	TRBV25-1	CASGRDPNTEAFF	TGTGCCAGCGGGCGGGACCCGAACACTGAAGCTTTCTTT
TRBJ2-3	.	.	TRBV28	CASKRADTQYF	TGTGCCAGCAAGCGTGCAGATACGCAGTATTTT
TRBJ1-3	.	.	TRBV4-1	CASSRDRTRGNTIYF	TGCGCCAGCAGCCGAGACAGGACACGAGGAAACACCATATATTTT
TRBJ2-2	once	TRBD1	TRBV29-1	CSVTGGQGGTGELFF	TGCAGCGTTACAGGTGGACAGGGGGGGACCGGGGAGCTGTTTTTT
TRBJ1-1	.	TRBD1	TRBV6-5	CASSWDRYNTEAFF	TGTGCCAGCAGTTGGGACAGGTATAACACTGAAGCTTTCTTT
TRBJ1-5	.	TRBD1	TRBV30	CAWGLRGDQPQHF	TGTGCCTGGGGCCTCAGGGGGGATCAGCCCCAGCATTTT
TRBJ1-1	.	TRBD1	TRBV9	CASSADRGTEAFF	TGTGCCAGCAGCGCGGACAGGGGTACTGAAGCTTTCTTT
TRBJ2-5	.	.	TRBV28	CASSLPPLEETQYF	TGTGCCAGCAGTTTACCCCCCTTGGAGGAGACCCAGTACTTC
TRBJ2-7	.	TRBD1	TRBV6-5	CASSPDRGPYEQYF	TGTGCCAGCAGTCCGGACAGGGGCCCCTACGAGCAGTACTTC
TRBJ1-5	once	.	TRBV9	CASSVGRESNQPQHF	TGTGCCAGCAGCGTAGGAAGGGAGAGCAATCAGCCCCAGCATTTT
TRBJ1-3	.	.	TRBV9	CASILDSSGNTIYF	TGTGCCAGCATCCTGGACAGCTCTGGAAACACCATATATTTT
TRBJ2-1	.	.	TRBV5-1	CASSLTGPLSYNEQFF	TGCGCCAGCAGCTTGACAGGGCCCCTATCCTACAATGAGCAGTTCTTC
TRBJ1-6	.	.	TRBV7-9	CASSLSLSGSPLHF	TGTGCCAGCAGCTTAAGCCTGTCAGGTTCACCCCTCCACTTT
TRBJ2-1	.	TRBD2	TRBV7-3	CASSHGTAGTSGRRVNEQFF	TGTGCCAGCAGTCATGGCACTGCCGGGACTAGCGGGAGGAGGGTCAATGAGCAGTTCTTC
TRBJ1-2	.	TRBD1	TRBV6-5	CASSWGTGESYTF	TGTGCCAGCAGTTGGGGGACAGGGGAAAGCTACACCTTC
TRBJ1-6	.	.	TRBV18	CASSPGSSYNSPLHF	TGTGCCAGCTCACCGGGGAGTTCCTATAATTCACCCCTCCACTTT
TRBJ2-4	.	TRBD2	TRBV5-1	CASSPSGGTRGGIQYF	TGCGCCAGCAGCCCCTCCGGTGGGACTAGAGGGGGCATTCAGTACTTC
TRBJ1-6	many	.	TRBV6-5	CASSAGPYNSPLHF	TGTGCCAGCTCGGCAGGTCCCTATAATTCACCCCTCCACTTT
TRBJ2-3	.	.	TRBV30	CAWSVLSDTQYF	TGTGCCTGGAGTGTTCTTTCGGATACGCAGTATTTT
TRBJ2-7	once	TRBD2	TRBV10-3	CAISHSASGSYEQYF	TGTGCCATCAGTCACTCCGCTAGCGGGTCCTACGAGCAGTACTTC
TRBJ1-6	.	.	TRBV5-1	CASSLDPLDNSPLHF	TGCGCCAGCAGCTTGGATCCACTGGATAATTCACCCCTCCACTTT
TRBJ1-4	.	TRBD1	TRBV7-9	CASSFRQGGLTNEKLFF	TGTGCCAGCAGCTTCAGACAGGGGGGCCTGACTAATGAAAAACTGTTTTTT
TRBJ1-1	.	.	TRBV2	CATLLGASVTEAFF	TGTGCCACCTTATTGGGGGCGTCGGTCACTGAAGCTTTCTTT
TRBJ2-1	once	TRBD2	TRBV9	CASSASYSAGGYNEQFF	TGTGCCAGCAGCGCTAGTTACTCGGCGGGAGGATACAATGAGCAGTTCTTC
TRBJ2-1	.	.	TRBV7-2	CASSSLRGRLNSYNEQFF	TGTGCCAGCAGCTCCCTACGAGGTAGATTAAACTCCTACAATGAGCAGTTCTTC
TRBJ2-2	.	TRBD2	TRBV9	CASSVRGSGSGELFF	TGTGCCAGCAGCGTACGCGGGAGTGGTTCCGGGGAGCTGTTTTTT
TRBJ2-1	once	TRBD1	TRBV5-4	CASSVAVGTGGYSEQFF	TGTGCCAGCAGCGTGGCGGTCGGGACAGGGGGCTATAGTGAGCAGTTCTTC
TRBJ2-5	.	TRBD1	TRBV7-2	CASSKGALGETQYF	TGTGCCAGCAGCAAGGGGGCGCTAGGAGAGACCCAGTACTTC
TRBJ1-2	.	TRBD1	TRBV6-5	CASSLNRGRTGGYTF	TGTGCCAGCAGCTTAAACAGGGGGCGCACAGGCGGCTACACCTTC
TRBJ2-7	.	.	TRBV7-3	CASSLGGGRDYEQYF	TGTGCCAGCAGCTTAGGGGGCGGGAGAGACTACGAGCAGTACTTC
TRBJ2-3	.	TRBD2	TRBV7-9	CASSLLAGGGADTQYF	TGTGCCAGCAGCCTTCTAGCGGGAGGGGGGGCAGATACGCAGTATTTT
TRBJ2-3	.	TRBD2	TRBV9	CASSIRLAGADTQYF	TGTGCCAGCAGCATCAGACTAGCGGGAGCAGATACGCAGTATTTT
TRBJ1-5	.	TRBD1	TRBV10-1	CASSPGTGQPQHF	TGCGCCAGCTCCCCCGGGACAGGGCAGCCCCAGCATTTT
TRBJ1-2	once	.	TRBV21-1	CASSSETGFYYGYTF	TGTGCCAGCAGTTCAGAAACAGGATTTTACTATGGCTACACCTTC
TRBJ1-5	.	.	TRBV19	CASSPQGNSNQPQHF	TGTGCCAGTAGTCCTCAGGGCAATAGCAATCAGCCCCAGCATTTT
TRBJ2-3	.	TRBD2	TRBV20-1	CSASSGRTSGDTDTQYF	TGCAGTGCTAGTTCCGGCCGGACTAGCGGGGACACAGATACGCAGTATTTT
TRBJ2-7	.	.	TRBV10-3	CAISESAGQTAPYEQYF	TGTGCCATCAGTGAGTCGGCGGGACAGACTGCCCCCTACGAGCAGTACTTC
TRBJ1-5	.	.	TRBV28	CASSLRSWGVGGNQPQHF	TGTGCCAGCAGTTTACGGTCTTGGGGGGTAGGGGGCAATCAGCCCCAGCATTTT
TRBJ1-2	.	TRBD1	TRBV5-1	CASSSKGTGGDYGYTF	TGCGCCAGCAGCTCAAAGGGGACAGGGGGAGACTATGGCTACACCTTC
TRBJ2-1	.	.	TRBV3-1/TRBV3-2	CASSLQRRLGGNEQFF	TGTGCCAGCAGCCTTCAAAGGAGACTAGGCGGTAATGAGCAGTTCTTC
TRBJ2-7	.	TRBD1	TRBV27	CASSTWDSQTSYEQYF	TGTGCCAGCAGTACGTGGGACAGCCAAACTTCCTACGAGCAGTACTTC
TRBJ2-1	.	.	TRBV7-8	CATNQDPTGEQFF	TGTGCCACTAACCAGGACCCAACGGGGGAGCAGTTCTTC